One and the same sample provided the 27 T cell receptor beta chains below, sequenced in a study of cytomegalovirus exposure and HLA in healthy donors. The PCR used 60 Vbeta and 13 Jbeta primers. Using immunoSEQ multiplex PCR, the repertoire was profiled, and TCRdb retains in-frame clones only, with some absent. The profile shows approximately 190,000 clones, just under 70% of them singletons. The sample taken for sequencing was PBMCs. The receptors come from a man in his forties in good health and CMV-seropositive.

Comments on this clone: The sample contains more than one DNA sequence encoding this CDR3. For the CDR3, the DNA is TGTGCCAGCAGCTTACGATCGGGGGGGTCAGATACGCAGTATTTT. This codes for CASSLRSGGSDTQYF. The rearrangement joins TRBV7-8 to TRBJ2-3; TRBD2 matches 8 bases. The CDR3 spans 15 residues. Germline CDR1 SGHVS, CDR2 FQNEAQ. Unmatched junction bases numbered 5, after V lost 2 bases and J lost 4 bases.

The rearrangement uses TRBV4-1 and TRBJ1-2; TRBD1 agrees at 10 bases. CDR3 length: 14 residues. Germline CDR1 is MGHRA and CDR2 is YSYEKL. V lost 3 bases to trimming and J lost 3 bases; unmatched junction nucleotides: 1. The chain's CDR3 is CASSHGQGDYGYTF. DNA for the CDR3: TGCGCCAGCAGCCATGGACAGGGGGACTATGGCTACACCTTC.

This sequence joins TRBV7-9 and TRBJ1-5; 7 nucleotides agree with TRBD1. CDR1 is SEHNR, CDR2 FQNEAQ, per germline (reference sequence). The CDR3 extends over 13 amino acids. The ends lost 8 bases at V and 7 bases at J; junction bases unmatched: 8. CDR3 residues: CASEGSGGQPQHF. In DNA, the CDR3 is TGTGCCAGCGAGGGTTCAGGGGGACAGCCCCAGCATTTT.

The genes are TRBV11-2 and TRBJ2-2, with D perhaps matching TRBD1 (6 bases). The CDR3 is 16 residues long. The V end lost 5 bases, the J end lost 0 bases, and 13 bases lay between the germline ends. Looked up from germline, CDR1 is SGHAT and CDR2 is FQNNGV. Here the CDR3 reads CASSTRQVSNTGELFF. CDR3 nucleotides: TGTGCCAGCAGCACACGACAGGTATCGAACACCGGGGAGCTGTTTTTT.

This rearrangement joins TRBV18 to TRBJ1-1; D not resolved. Looked up from germline, CDR1 is KGHSH and CDR2 is LQKENI. The length of the CDR3 is 14 residues. V was pared by 6 bases and J by 3 bases, with 14 bases between. CDR3 in DNA: TGTGCCAGCTCCCCCGGTTTGGTAGACACTGAAGCTTTCTTT. Protein: CASSPGLVDTEAFF.

The gene calls are TRBV29-1 and TRBJ1-5; possible D gene TRBD1, 5 bases. The length of the CDR3 is 16 residues. V lost 4 bases and J 2 bases, leaving 18 bases between the germline ends. The germline gives CDR1 SQVTM, CDR2 ANQGSEA. The DNA of the CDR3 is TGCAGCGTTGCCTGTCAGGGAAATGGTTGCAATCAGCCCCAGCATTTT. Amino acids: CSVACQGNGCNQPQHF. Together with reference TRBV29-1 and TRBJ1-5, the CDR3 gives the full variable domain: SAVISQKPSRDICQRGTSLTIQCQVDSQVTMMFWYRQQPGQSLTLIATANQGSEATYESGFVIDKFPISRPNLTFSTLTVSNMSPEDSSIYLCSVACQGNGCNQPQHFGDGTRLSIL.

This clone was detected only a few times. The gene calls are TRBV11-2 and TRBJ2-7; maybe TRBD1 (6 bases). Trimming left V 1 base short and J 2 bases short, with 12 bases between. Germline V gene sequence: CDR1 SGHAT, CDR2 FQNNGV. The length of the CDR3 is 15 residues. The CDR3 loop is CASSLVAGAAYEQYF. CDR3 nucleotide sequence: TGTGCCAGCAGCTTAGTCGCAGGGGCCGCCTACGAGCAGTACTTC.

The chain is built from TRBV5-4 and TRBJ1-6; D may be TRBD1 (6 bases). The ends were cut back, 3 bases at V and 7 bases at J, with 11 bases in the middle. This CDR3 has 14 residues. Germline V gene sequence: CDR1 SGHNT, CDR2 YYREEE (reference sequence). CDR3 nucleotides: TGTGCCAGCAGCTGGACAGTCCAGAATTCACCCCTCCACTTT. Translating gives CASSWTVQNSPLHF.

V is TRBV6-6 and J is TRBJ2-7; the match to TRBD1 covers 8 bases. V was clipped by 5 bases and J by 4 bases; unmatched bases: 10. The CDR3 totals 15 residues. The V gene's germline CDR1 is MNHNY and CDR2 SVGAGI (reference sequence). The CDR3 DNA is TGTGCCAGCAGTCCCGACAGGGGCCTAGGGTACGAGCAGTACTTC. Amino acids: CASSPDRGLGYEQYF.

This chain joins TRBV6-1 and TRBJ2-3; maybe TRBD2 (6 bases). This CDR3 comprises 13 residues. V lost 6 bases, J lost 1 base, and 8 bases lay in between. From germline, CDR1 is MNHNS and CDR2 SASEGT. CDR3 sequence reads: CASSQRGTDTQYF. Here the CDR3 DNA reads TGTGCCAGCAGCCAGCGGGGCACAGATACGCAGTATTTT.

This chain joins TRBV18 and TRBJ2-2; 9 nucleotides line up with TRBD1. After removal of 3 bases from V and 6 bases from J, the junction contained 8 bases not matched to a gene. Germline CDR1 is KGHSH and CDR2 is LQKENI. The CDR3 length is 16 residues. The CDR3: CASSPARDRGSGELFF. DNA of the CDR3: TGTGCCAGCTCACCGGCGAGAGACAGGGGGTCCGGGGAGCTGTTTTTT.

The chain employs TRBV6-5 and TRBJ1-6; D is perhaps TRBD1 (6 bases). The CDR3 extends over 14 amino acids. Germline V gene sequence: CDR1 MNHEY, CDR2 SVGAGI. Trimming took 4 bases from V and 8 from J, leaving 12 bases between them. The CDR3 sequence is CASSLGRGDSPLHF. Here the CDR3 DNA reads TGTGCCAGCAGTTTGGGCAGGGGAGATTCACCCCTCCACTTT.

The V call is TRBV2, the J call TRBJ1-6; D not resolved. V dropped 0 bases and J dropped 14 bases, with 17 bases sitting between them. This CDR3 region has 15 residues. CDR1 and CDR2 from the germline V gene are SNHLY and FYNNEI. The CDR3 coding sequence is TGTGCCAGCAGTGAAGCGCCAGGCCCTGCAGGTTCCCTCCACTTT. This gives the protein CASSEAPGPAGSLHF.

This clone was seen only a few times. Other DNA sequences in the same sample also yield this CDR3. CDR3 in amino acids: CASSLLAGGFHEQYF. In DNA form, the CDR3 reads TGTGCCAGCAGCCTCCTAGCGGGGGGGTTCCACGAGCAGTACTTC. The gene calls are TRBV7-2 and TRBJ2-7, with 12 bases fitting TRBD2. The CDR3 spans 15 residues. J lost 5 bases, V lost 5 bases, and 7 bases had no gene match. Germline CDR1 SGHTA, CDR2 FQGNSA.

V usage is TRBV5-6 and J usage is TRBJ1-5, with TRBD1 matching over 7 bases. CDR1 is SGHDT, CDR2 YYEEEE, per germline. The CDR3 has 14 residues. Trimming at V came to 0 bases and at J to 7 bases, leaving 4 bases not matched to a gene. The CDR3 DNA follows: TGTGCCAGCAGCTTGGGAGGGGGCGGCCAGCCCCAGCATTTT. This encodes CASSLGGGGQPQHF.

There are a few counts of this clone. The rearrangement uses TRBV7-9 and TRBJ1-6; 8 bases fit TRBD1. Losses at the gene ends were 5 bases for V and 8 bases for J; bases not matched to a gene: 14. CDR1 SEHNR and CDR2 FQNEAQ come from the germline V gene (reference sequence). This CDR3 comprises 17 residues. The DNA for the CDR3 is TGTGCCAGCAGCCTCACAGGGGGGGGGACCAATTATTCACCCCTCCACTTT. It yields the protein CASSLTGGGTNYSPLHF.

The CDR3 protein is CASSKEASGGIYNEQFF. CDR3 coding DNA: TGTGCCAGCAGCAAAGAAGCTAGCGGGGGGATATACAATGAGCAGTTCTTC. This chain links TRBV11-2 with TRBJ2-1, with TRBD2 identical over 11 bases. CDR1 and CDR2 from the germline V gene are SGHAT and FQNNGV. V dropped 5 bases and J dropped 4; count of bases not matched to a gene: 10. This CDR3 region has 17 residues.

This clone was counted only a few times. The chain employs TRBV28 and TRBJ1-4; 12 positions agree with TRBD1. J lost 11 bases, V lost 6 bases, and 7 bases had no gene match. This CDR3 is 14 amino acids long. Germline lookup yields CDR1 MDHEN and CDR2 SYDVKM. The CDR3 DNA reads TGTGCCAGCAGCTTGGGACAGGGGGCGAGCAAACTGTTTTTT. This gives the protein CASSLGQGASKLFF.

The V and J genes are TRBV5-1 and TRBJ2-5; 9 positions match TRBD1. This CDR3 spans 13 amino acids. J lost 9 bases, V lost 4 bases, and 7 bases had no gene match. Per the germline V gene, CDR1 is SGHRS and CDR2 is YFSETQ. The CDR3 loop is CASSTGTGRAQYF. The CDR3 nucleotides read TGCGCCAGCAGCACCGGGACAGGGAGGGCCCAGTACTTC.

This clone was counted only a few times. This rearrangement joins TRBV5-1 to TRBJ2-1; D remains unclear. V was cut by 2 bases and J by 2 bases, with 11 bases left in between. The CDR3 runs 15 residues. Germline V gene sequence: CDR1 SGHRS, CDR2 YFSETQ. CDR3 sequence (DNA): TGCGCCAGCAGCTTATCGGTACAGACCTACAATGAGCAGTTCTTC. It encodes CASSLSVQTYNEQFF. Combining the CDR3 with reference TRBV5-1 and TRBJ2-1 gives the whole variable domain KAGVTQTPRYLIKTRGQQVTLSCSPISGHRSVSWYQQTPGQGLQFLFEYFSETQRNKGNFPGRFSGRQFSNSRSEMNVSTLELGDSALYLCASSLSVQTYNEQFFGPGTRLTVL.

The gene calls are TRBV5-4 and TRBJ2-2; 14 nucleotides align to TRBD2. CDR1 is SGHNT and CDR2 is YYREEE in the germline V gene (reference sequence). The CDR3 covers 17 residues. Unmatched junction bases numbered 7, after V lost 4 bases and J lost 5 bases. CDR3 loop: CASSATSGGARTGELFF. Here the CDR3 DNA reads TGTGCCAGCAGCGCGACTAGCGGGGGGGCCAGGACCGGGGAGCTGTTTTTT.

The V call is TRBV14, the J call TRBJ2-2, with TRBD1 matching over 7 bases. V was pared by 4 bases and J by 6 bases, with 23 bases of the junction left unmatched. Germline CDR1 and CDR2: SGHDN and FVKESK. The CDR3 has 20 residues. The CDR3 region has the DNA TGTGCCAGCAGCCGCCCCCCGCCCCCTAAACAGGGGAAGTCATCCGGGGAGCTGTTTTTT. As protein: CASSRPPPPKQGKSSGELFF.

This clone was observed a single time. The J gene is TRBJ2-6, the V gene TRBV5-1, with 12 bases that match TRBD1. The junction had 12 bases not matched to a gene; V was cut back by 2 bases and J by 0 bases. The germline CDR1 and CDR2 sequences are SGHRS and YFSETQ. The CDR3 extends over 21 amino acids. Here the CDR3 DNA reads TGCGCCAGCAGCTTACCGGGACAGGGGGCGCAGATGGACTCTGGGGCCAACGTCCTGACTTTC. Translated: CASSLPGQGAQMDSGANVLTF.

This clone appeared a few times. The chain joins TRBV10-3 to TRBJ2-3; 7 bases fit TRBD2. J was trimmed by 1 base and V by 5 bases; bases with no gene match: 12. This CDR3 region has 17 residues. Germline V gene lookup returns CDR1 ENHRY and CDR2 SYGVKD. CDR3 sequence reads: CAISPLTARGGTDTQYF. CDR3 DNA sequence: TGTGCCATCAGTCCCTTGACTGCCCGGGGGGGCACAGATACGCAGTATTTT.

The rearrangement uses TRBV23-1 and TRBJ1-3; TRBD1 agrees at 9 bases. TRBV23-1 is filed as an ORF, its function uncertain. V lost 4 bases to trimming and J lost 6 bases; unmatched junction nucleotides: 7. The CDR3 is made up of 15 amino acids. As DNA, the CDR3 is TGCGCCAGCAGTCGCCAGGGACAGGGAAAAAACACCATATATTTT. This translates into CASSRQGQGKNTIYF.

The chain couples TRBV9 to TRBJ2-3, with TRBD2 as a possible D gene (6 bases). Trimming cost V 6 bases and J 3 bases, with 14 bases left between them. Germline CDR1 is SGDLS and CDR2 is YYNGEE. The length of the CDR3 is 14 residues. CDR3 coding DNA: TGTGCCAGCACCGGAGGGCGGAGGACAGATACGCAGTATTTT. It specifies CASTGGRRTDTQYF.

J is TRBJ2-7 and V is TRBV7-8, with 8 bases identical to TRBD1. The V segment lost 3 bases and the J segment 5 bases; nucleotides outside the gene matches: 9. The CDR3 length is 15 residues. Germline CDR1 reads SGHVS; CDR2 reads FQNEAQ. The CDR3 reads CASSFSGTGPHEQYF. The CDR3 region has the DNA TGTGCCAGCAGCTTTTCCGGGACAGGACCCCACGAGCAGTACTTC.